This T cell receptor beta chain derives from a study of T-cell memory formation after mild COVID-19. Overall study findings and caveats: Among CD4+ contracting clones, most were CM and EM, and CD8+ ones EMRA.

This clonotype was found a few times. Its antigen is as yet unknown. This CDR3 is 15 amino acids long. Losses at the gene ends were 7 bases for V and 7 bases for J; bases not matched to a gene: 10. A single record per CDR3 protein comes from TCRdb applying MiXCR to the 5' RACE reads. The sample lists 250,000 to 300,000 distinct CDR3 sequences; approximately 8% were seen once. Sequencing was done on a sample of PBMCs or a T cell subset sorted from them (not recorded which). This chain joins TRBV12-3 or TRBV12-4 and TRBJ2-1, with 10 bases aligning to TRBD1. This clonotype originated in a man younger than 35 who had mild COVID-19 (a few samples of this study predate the infection). Cell type and time point are not known. CDR3 amino acids: CASTINRDRGNEQFF. As DNA, the CDR3 is TGTGCCAGCACTATAAACCGGGACAGGGGTAATGAGCAGTTCTTC.